This T cell receptor (beta chain) originates from a study of blood T cell repertoires in COVID-19. Study details: Samples of COVID-19 (acute and convalescent) were obtained from the United States, Italy and Spain.

A few counts support this clone. CDR1 DFQATT and CDR2 SNEGSKA come from the germline V gene (reference sequence). The CDR3 sequence is 11 residues long. Assay used: immunoSEQ multiplex PCR; TCRdb lists only in-frame clones, some missing. The table has tens of thousands of clones, over 80% seen once. The chain combines TRBV20-1 with TRBJ1-4; no firm D call. This clonotype was sampled from an elderly man with acute or convalescent COVID-19. The source material was peripheral blood. The CDR3 bases are TGCAGCGCGGCGGCTGGTGAAAAACTGTTTTTT. Protein sequence: CSAAAGEKLFF.